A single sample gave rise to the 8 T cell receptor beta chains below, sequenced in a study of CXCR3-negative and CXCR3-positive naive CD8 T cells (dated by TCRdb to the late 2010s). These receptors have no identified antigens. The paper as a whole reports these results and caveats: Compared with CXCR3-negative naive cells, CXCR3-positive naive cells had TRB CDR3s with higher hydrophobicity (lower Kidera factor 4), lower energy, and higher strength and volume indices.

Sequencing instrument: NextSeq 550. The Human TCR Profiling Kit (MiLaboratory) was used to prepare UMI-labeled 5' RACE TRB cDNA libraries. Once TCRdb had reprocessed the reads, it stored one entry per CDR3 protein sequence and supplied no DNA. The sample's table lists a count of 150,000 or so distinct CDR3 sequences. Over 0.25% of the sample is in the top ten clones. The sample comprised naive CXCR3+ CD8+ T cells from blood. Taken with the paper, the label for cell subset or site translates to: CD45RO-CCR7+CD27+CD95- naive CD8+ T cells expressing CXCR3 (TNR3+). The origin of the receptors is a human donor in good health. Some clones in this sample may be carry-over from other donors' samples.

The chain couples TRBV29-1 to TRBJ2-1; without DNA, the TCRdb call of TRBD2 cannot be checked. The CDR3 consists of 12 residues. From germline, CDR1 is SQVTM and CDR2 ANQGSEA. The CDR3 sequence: CSVVFAGNEQFF.

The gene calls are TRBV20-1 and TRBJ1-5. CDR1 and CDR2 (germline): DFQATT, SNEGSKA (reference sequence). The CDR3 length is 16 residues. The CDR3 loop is CSAGRLRDLAGQPQHF.

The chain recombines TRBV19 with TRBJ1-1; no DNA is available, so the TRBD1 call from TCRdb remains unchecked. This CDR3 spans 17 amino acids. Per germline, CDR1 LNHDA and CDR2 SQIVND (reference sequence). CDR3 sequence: CASSQSLGVMVNTEAFF.

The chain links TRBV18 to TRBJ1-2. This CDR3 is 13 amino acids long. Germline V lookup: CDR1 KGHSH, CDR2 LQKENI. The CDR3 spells CASSPASNYGYTF.

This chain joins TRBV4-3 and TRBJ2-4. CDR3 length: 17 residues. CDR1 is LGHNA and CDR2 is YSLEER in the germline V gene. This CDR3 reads CASSQDFVRTDKNIQYF.

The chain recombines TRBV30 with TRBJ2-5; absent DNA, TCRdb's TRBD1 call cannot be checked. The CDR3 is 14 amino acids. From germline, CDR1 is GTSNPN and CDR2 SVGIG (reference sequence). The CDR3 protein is CAWSVAQGIETQYF.

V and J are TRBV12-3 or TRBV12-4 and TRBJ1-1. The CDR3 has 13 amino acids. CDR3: CASSPEYGPEAFF.

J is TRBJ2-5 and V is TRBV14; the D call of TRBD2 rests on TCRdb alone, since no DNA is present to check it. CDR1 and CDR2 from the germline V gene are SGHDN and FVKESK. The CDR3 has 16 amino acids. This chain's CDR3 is CASSQDPALEQETQYF.